This is a list of T cell receptor beta chains from one sample in a study of CD8+CD57+ T cells in acquired aplastic anemia. TCRdb reprocessed the reads with MiXCR, giving one entry per CDR3 protein. The sample yields about 180,000 distinct CDR3 sequences, roughly 50% seen once. Sequenced: sorted CD4+, CD8+, or CD8+CD57+ T cells (not recorded which) from PBMCs. The origin of the receptors is a human donor with aplastic anemia. The CDR3 runs from the conserved cysteine through the conserved F or W. A D gene is named only where the DNA matches it firmly. Size tells how often a clone was seen (once, few, many) or the class of an expanded clone, and some rows leave it out.

v_gene,d_gene,j_gene,abundance,CDR3nt,CDR3aa
TRBV6-5,NA,TRBJ1-4,many,TGTGCCAGCAGTTACTCGGGACATCCTAATGAAAAACTGTTTTTT,CASSYSGHPNEKLFF
TRBV20-1,NA,TRBJ1-2,NA,TGCAGTGCTAGAGAGATGCGGGACAACTATGGCTACACCTTC,CSAREMRDNYGYTF
TRBV20-1,NA,TRBJ1-4,many,TGCAGTGCTACTGGGGCAGGAGAAAAACTGTTTTTT,CSATGAGEKLFF
TRBV24-1,NA,TRBJ2-7,few,TGTGCCACCAGTGATTTTTATGGGGGCGACGAGCAGTACTTC,CATSDFYGGDEQYF
TRBV20-1,NA,TRBJ2-1,few,TGCAGTGCCCCGAGCTTGTCCCATGAGCAGTTCTTC,CSAPSLSHEQFF
TRBV3-1,NA,TRBJ2-2,few,TGTGCCAGCAGCGACGTTAGCAGGGGTCCCGGGGAGCTGTTTTTT,CASSDVSRGPGELFF
TRBV20-1,NA,TRBJ1-1,NA,TGCAGTGCTAGGGGTGGGGGGTCAGAAACTGAAGCTTTCTTT,CSARGGGSETEAFF
TRBV4-2,TRBD2,TRBJ2-7,NA,TGTGCCAGCAGCCAAGGACCTAGCGGGGGGGCTCACGAGCAGTACTTC,CASSQGPSGGAHEQYF
TRBV11-2,NA,TRBJ1-1,NA,TGTGCCAGCAGCTTAGAGTTTGGGGACAAATCCGAAGCTTTCTTT,CASSLEFGDKSEAFF
TRBV7-9,NA,TRBJ1-1,many,TGTGCCAGCAGCTCCTACACGGCTGAAGCTTTCTTT,CASSSYTAEAFF
TRBV14,NA,TRBJ1-1,many,TGTGCCAGCAGCCAGGCCTCGGGGATGGGAGACACTGAAGCTTTCTTT,CASSQASGMGDTEAFF
TRBV24-1,NA,TRBJ1-5,NA,TGTGCCACCAGTGACGAGCGAGGGGACGCAAAACGGCCCCAGCATTTT,CATSDERGDAKRPQHF
TRBV6-1,TRBD2,TRBJ2-1,NA,TGTGCCATCAGTGAAGCTGTTAGCGGGAGTTCTAATGAGCAGTTCTTC,CAISEAVSGSSNEQFF
TRBV24-1,TRBD1,TRBJ2-3,NA,TGTGCCACCAGTGATGGGACAGTCAAGACGCAGTATTTT,CATSDGTVKTQYF
TRBV10-1,NA,TRBJ2-5,NA,TGCGCCAGCAGCCGAGACCTAAACGATAAGACCCAGTACTTC,CASSRDLNDKTQYF
TRBV15,NA,TRBJ2-5,NA,TGTGCCACCAGCAGAGATGGCACAGGCCAAGAGACCCAGTACTTC,CATSRDGTGQETQYF
TRBV12-5,TRBD2,TRBJ2-5,many,TGTGCTAGTGGTCTTATCATCGTGGGAGGGGAGACCCAGTACTTC,CASGLIIVGGETQYF
TRBV10-3,TRBD1,TRBJ1-2,NA,TGTGCCATCAGGGGGACAGGGGTAACTAACTATGGCTACACCTTC,CAIRGTGVTNYGYTF
TRBV29-1,TRBD2,TRBJ2-7,many,TGCAGCGTGCCTATTAGCGGGGTTGGTGGCGAGCAGTACTTC,CSVPISGVGGEQYF
TRBV5-1,TRBD2,TRBJ2-1,many,TGCGCCAGCAGCTTGGATGCGGGGGTGATCAATGAGCAGTTCTTC,CASSLDAGVINEQFF
TRBV19,NA,TRBJ2-4,few,TGTGCCAGTTCCATGGGGTCCAAAAACATTCAGTACTTC,CASSMGSKNIQYF
TRBV4-1,NA,TRBJ1-5,NA,TGCGCCAGCAGCCAAATATTAAATCAGCCCCAGCATTTT,CASSQILNQPQHF
TRBV7-7,TRBD2,TRBJ2-5,few,TGTGCTAGCAGCTTGGGACTAGCGGGTGGGACCCAGTACTTC,CASSLGLAGGTQYF
TRBV7-6,TRBD1,TRBJ2-7,NA,TGTGCCAGCAGCCACGGGACAGTTTCCTACGAGCAGTACTTC,CASSHGTVSYEQYF
TRBV7-7,TRBD2,TRBJ2-7,NA,TGTGCCAGCAGCTTAAGCGGGGGAAACGAGCAGTACTTC,CASSLSGGNEQYF
TRBV20-1,NA,TRBJ2-5,NA,TGCAGTGCTAGAGGTCGGTCCCGGGACGGACGAACACCTCAAGAGACCCAGTACTTC,CSARGRSRDGRTPQETQYF
TRBV24-1,TRBD1,TRBJ2-7,NA,TGTGCCACCAGTGATGTTCGGACAGGGGCCTCTGGCGAGCAGTACTTC,CATSDVRTGASGEQYF
TRBV7-7,TRBD2,TRBJ2-7,NA,TGTGCCAGGGGACTTGGGGGGGCCTACGAGCAGTACTTC,CARGLGGAYEQYF
TRBV4-3,NA,TRBJ1-1,many,TGCGCCAGCAGCCAGGGAGGCAACACTGAAGCTTTCTTT,CASSQGGNTEAFF